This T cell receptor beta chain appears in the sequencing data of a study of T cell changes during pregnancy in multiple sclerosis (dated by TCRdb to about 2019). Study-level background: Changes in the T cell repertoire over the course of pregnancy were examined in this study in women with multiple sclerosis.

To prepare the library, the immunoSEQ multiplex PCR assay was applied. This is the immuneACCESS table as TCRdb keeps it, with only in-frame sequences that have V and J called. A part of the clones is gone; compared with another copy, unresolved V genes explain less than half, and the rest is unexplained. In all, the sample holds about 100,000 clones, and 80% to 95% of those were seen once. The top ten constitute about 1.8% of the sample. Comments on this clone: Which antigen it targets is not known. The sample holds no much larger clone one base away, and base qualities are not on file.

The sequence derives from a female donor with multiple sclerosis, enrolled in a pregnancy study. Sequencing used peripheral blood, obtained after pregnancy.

The sequenced DNA is TGTGCCAGCAGCCATAACCGGGAATTATGGAAGGATACGCAGTATTTT. Its translation is CASSHNRELWKDTQYF. This chain is built from TRBV14 and TRBJ2-3; TRBD2 is possibly the D segment (5 matching bases). Via the germline V gene, CDR1 is SGHDN and CDR2 FVKESK. Trimming at the junction amounts to 3 bases on V and 6 bases on J, and the germline ends lie 19 bases apart. The CDR3 has 16 amino acids, counting the end cysteine and phenylalanine. Just CDR3 DNA is preserved here, 48 bases in frame from base 1.